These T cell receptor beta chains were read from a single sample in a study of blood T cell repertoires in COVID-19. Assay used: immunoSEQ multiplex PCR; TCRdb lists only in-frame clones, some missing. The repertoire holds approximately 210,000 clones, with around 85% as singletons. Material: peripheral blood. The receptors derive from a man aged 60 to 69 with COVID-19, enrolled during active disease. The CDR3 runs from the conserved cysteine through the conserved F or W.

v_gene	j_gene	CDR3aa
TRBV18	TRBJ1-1	CASSADRNTEAFF
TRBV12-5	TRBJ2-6	CASAGQHSGANVLTF
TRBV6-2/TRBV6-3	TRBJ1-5	CASSLDRGRGNQPQHF
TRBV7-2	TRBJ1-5	CASSLQQGNQPQHF
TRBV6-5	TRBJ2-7	CASSQTGEQYF
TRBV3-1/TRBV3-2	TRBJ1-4	CASSQRRGHGEKLFF
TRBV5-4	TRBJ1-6	CASSLAEIRGRFNSPLHF
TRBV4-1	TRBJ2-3	CASSARDRGPDTQYF
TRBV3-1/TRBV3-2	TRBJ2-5	CASSQQGGLETQYF
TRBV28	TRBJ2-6	CASRSPLRQPPSSGANVLTF
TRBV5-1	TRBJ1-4	CASRKGPTGSEKLFF
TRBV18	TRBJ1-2	CASSPGDNYGYTF
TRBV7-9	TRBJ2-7	CASSLDGPYEQYF
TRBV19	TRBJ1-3	CASSIAGTYLTSGNTIYF
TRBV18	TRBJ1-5	CASSPEKGADNQPQHF
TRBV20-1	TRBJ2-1	CSASGGSGRAKEQFF
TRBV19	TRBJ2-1	CASRSSGTSYNEQFF
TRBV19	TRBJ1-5	CASKDRVDQPQHF
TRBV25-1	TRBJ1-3	CASSEYRGGNTIYF
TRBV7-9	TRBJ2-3	CASSLEGARDTQYF
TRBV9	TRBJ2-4	CASSVGGQGAKNIQYF
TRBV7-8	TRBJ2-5	CASSLLQGARETQYF
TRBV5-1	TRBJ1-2	CASSAHRGQDYGYTF
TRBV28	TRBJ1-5	CASKDRRDQPQHF
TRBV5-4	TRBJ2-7	CASSFTGRGMYEQYF
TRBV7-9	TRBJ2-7	CASSPQGGIPHYEQYF
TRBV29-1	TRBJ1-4	CSVVIAQGGEKLFF
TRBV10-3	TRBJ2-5	CAISEGKDRGQTQYF
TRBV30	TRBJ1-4	CAWTYGTGQEKLFF
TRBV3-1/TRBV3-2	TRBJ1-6	CASSQGQGNSPLHF
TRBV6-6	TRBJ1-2	CASSYSDGYGYTF
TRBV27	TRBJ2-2	CASSSRPSTVDTGELFF
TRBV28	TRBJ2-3	CASSSITGTDTQYF
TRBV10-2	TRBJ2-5	CASSTGGIYQETQYF
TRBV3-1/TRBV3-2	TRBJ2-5	CASSQRGLAGVETQYF
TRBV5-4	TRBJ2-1	CASSLGGDEQFF
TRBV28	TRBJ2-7	CASSPYKTVEQYF
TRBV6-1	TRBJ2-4	CASSDVVRKGNLAKNIQYF
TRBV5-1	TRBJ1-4	CASSLDRGREKLFF
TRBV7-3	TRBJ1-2	CASSPLKTGKYGYTF
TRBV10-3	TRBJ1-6	CAISEGGRGTSPLHF
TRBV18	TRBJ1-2	CASSPPSAPGYGYTF
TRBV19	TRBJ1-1	CASTGGFRWTEAFF
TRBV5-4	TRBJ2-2	CASSSLVGDTNTGELFF
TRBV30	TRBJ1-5	CAWSGDRGFNQPQHF
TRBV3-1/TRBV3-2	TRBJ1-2	CASSPRGAYGYTF
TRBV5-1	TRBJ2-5	CASSLVLGGGGGGTQYF
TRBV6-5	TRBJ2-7	CASSYGGTEEQYF
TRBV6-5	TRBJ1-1	CASSYSNRGNTEAFF
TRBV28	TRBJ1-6	CASSSAPDRGLSPLHF
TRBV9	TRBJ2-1	CASSVAESGRHEQFF
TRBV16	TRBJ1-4	CASSQFSQGYEKLFF
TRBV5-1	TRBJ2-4	CASSSTGVNIQYF
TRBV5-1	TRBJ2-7	CASRGQIHEQYF